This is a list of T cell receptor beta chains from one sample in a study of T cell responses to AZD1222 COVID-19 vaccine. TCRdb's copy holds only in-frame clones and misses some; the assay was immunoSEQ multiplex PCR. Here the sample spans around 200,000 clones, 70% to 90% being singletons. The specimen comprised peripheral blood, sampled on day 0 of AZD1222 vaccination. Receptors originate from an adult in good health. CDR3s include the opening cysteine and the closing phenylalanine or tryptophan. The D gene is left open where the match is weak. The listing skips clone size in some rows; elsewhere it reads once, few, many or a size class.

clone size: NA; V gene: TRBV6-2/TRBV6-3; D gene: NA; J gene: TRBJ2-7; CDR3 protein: CASSYGGVAAYEQYF; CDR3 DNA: TGTGCCAGCAGTTACGGTGGTGTGGCAGCCTACGAGCAGTACTTC
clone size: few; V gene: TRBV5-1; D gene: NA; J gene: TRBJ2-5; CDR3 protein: CASSSYQETQYF; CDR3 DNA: TGCGCCAGCAGCTCGTACCAAGAGACCCAGTACTTC
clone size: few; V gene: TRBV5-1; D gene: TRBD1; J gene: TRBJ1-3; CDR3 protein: CASSQDRGRRTIYF; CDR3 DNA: TGCGCCAGCAGCCAGGACAGGGGCAGGCGCACCATATATTTT
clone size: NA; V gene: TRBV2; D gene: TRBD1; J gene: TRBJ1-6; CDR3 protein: CASSETGGPSPLHF; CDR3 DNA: TGTGCCAGCAGTGAAACAGGGGGACCTTCACCCCTCCACTTT
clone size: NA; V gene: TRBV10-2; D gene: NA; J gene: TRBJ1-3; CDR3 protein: CASAGVTGNTIYF; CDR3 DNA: TGCGCCAGCGCCGGAGTGACTGGAAACACCATATATTTT
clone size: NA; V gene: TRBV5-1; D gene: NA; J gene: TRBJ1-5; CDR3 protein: CASSLEGSQPQHF; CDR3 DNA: TGCGCCAGCAGCTTGGAAGGTAGTCAGCCCCAGCATTTT
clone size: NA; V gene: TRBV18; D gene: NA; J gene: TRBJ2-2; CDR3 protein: CASSPGQSNTGELFF; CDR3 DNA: TGTGCCAGCTCACCCGGACAGTCGAACACCGGGGAGCTGTTTTTT
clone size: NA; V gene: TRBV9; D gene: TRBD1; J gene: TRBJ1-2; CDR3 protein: CASSPGTGGYTF; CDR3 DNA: TGTGCCAGCAGCCCCGGGACAGGTGGCTACACCTTC
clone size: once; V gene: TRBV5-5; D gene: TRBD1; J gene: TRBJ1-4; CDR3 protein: CASSLGGRGRVEKLFF; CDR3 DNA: TGTGCCAGCAGCTTAGGCGGCAGGGGGCGAGTTGAAAAACTGTTTTTT
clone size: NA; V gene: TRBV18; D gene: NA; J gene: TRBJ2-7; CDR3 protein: CASSTGKSSYEQYF; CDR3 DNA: TGTGCCAGCTCAACAGGGAAAAGCTCCTACGAGCAGTACTTC
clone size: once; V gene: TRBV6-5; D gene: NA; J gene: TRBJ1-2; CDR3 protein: CASRRWQDNYGYTF; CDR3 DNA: TGTGCCAGCAGGAGGTGGCAGGATAACTATGGCTACACCTTC
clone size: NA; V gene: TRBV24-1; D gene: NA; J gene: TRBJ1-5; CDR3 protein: CATSDSRVNQPQHF; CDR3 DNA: TGTGCCACCAGTGACAGTCGGGTAAATCAGCCCCAGCATTTT
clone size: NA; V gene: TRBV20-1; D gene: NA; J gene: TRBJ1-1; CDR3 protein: CSARYGPEAFF; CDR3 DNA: TGCAGTGCTAGATACGGCCCTGAAGCTTTCTTT
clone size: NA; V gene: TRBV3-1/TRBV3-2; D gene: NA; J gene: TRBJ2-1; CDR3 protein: CASSQGVRNGEQFF; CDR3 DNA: TGTGCCAGCAGCCAAGGGGTAAGAAATGGTGAGCAGTTCTTC
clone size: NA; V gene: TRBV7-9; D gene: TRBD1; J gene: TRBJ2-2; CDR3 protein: CASGGQGHGELFF; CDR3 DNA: TGTGCCAGCGGCGGACAGGGGCACGGGGAGCTGTTTTTT
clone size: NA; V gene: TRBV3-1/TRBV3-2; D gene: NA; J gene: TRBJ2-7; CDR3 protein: CASRGTYEQYF; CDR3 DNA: TGTGCCAGCAGGGGGACCTACGAGCAGTACTTC
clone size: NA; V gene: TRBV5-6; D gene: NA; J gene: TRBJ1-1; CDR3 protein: CASSLDRFEAFF; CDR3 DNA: TGTGCCAGCAGCTTGGACAGATTTGAAGCTTTCTTT
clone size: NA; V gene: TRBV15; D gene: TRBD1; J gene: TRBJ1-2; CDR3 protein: CATSRDVNRGLYGYTF; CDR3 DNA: TGTGCCACCAGCAGAGACGTAAACAGGGGGCTCTATGGCTACACCTTC
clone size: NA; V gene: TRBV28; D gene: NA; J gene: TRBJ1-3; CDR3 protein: CASSLYGIGSSNTIYF; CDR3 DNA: TGTGCCAGCAGTTTATACGGGATCGGCTCATCGAACACCATATATTTT
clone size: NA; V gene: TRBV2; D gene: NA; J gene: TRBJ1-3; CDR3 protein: CASGEAGSSGNTIYF; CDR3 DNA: TGTGCCAGCGGGGAAGCCGGGTCCTCTGGAAACACCATATATTTT
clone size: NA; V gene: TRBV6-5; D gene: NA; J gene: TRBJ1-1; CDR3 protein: CASIPTGNTEAFF; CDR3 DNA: TGTGCCAGCATTCCGACGGGGAACACTGAAGCTTTCTTT
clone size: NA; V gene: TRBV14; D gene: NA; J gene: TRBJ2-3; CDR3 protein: CASSQPGLGTDTQYF; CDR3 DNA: TGTGCCAGCAGCCAACCCGGATTGGGCACAGATACGCAGTATTTT
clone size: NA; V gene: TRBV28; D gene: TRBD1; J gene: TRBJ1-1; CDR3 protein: CASSDREATEAFF; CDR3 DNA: TGTGCCAGCAGCGACAGGGAGGCCACTGAAGCTTTCTTT
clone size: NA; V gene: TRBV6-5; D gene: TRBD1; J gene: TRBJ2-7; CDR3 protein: CASSSPGQGRGEQYF; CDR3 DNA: TGTGCCAGCAGTTCACCGGGACAGGGGAGGGGGGAGCAGTACTTC
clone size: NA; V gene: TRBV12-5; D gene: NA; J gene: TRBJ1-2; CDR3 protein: CASVMTGAYGYTF; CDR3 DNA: TGTGCTAGTGTTATGACAGGTGCCTATGGCTACACCTTC
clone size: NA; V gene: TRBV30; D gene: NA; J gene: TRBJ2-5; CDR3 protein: CAWKGVQETQYF; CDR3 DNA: TGTGCCTGGAAGGGAGTTCAAGAGACCCAGTACTTC
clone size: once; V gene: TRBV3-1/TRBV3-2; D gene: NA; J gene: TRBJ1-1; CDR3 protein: CASSQGGRLNTEAFF; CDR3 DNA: TGTGCCAGCAGCCAGGGCGGACGGCTGAACACTGAAGCTTTCTTT